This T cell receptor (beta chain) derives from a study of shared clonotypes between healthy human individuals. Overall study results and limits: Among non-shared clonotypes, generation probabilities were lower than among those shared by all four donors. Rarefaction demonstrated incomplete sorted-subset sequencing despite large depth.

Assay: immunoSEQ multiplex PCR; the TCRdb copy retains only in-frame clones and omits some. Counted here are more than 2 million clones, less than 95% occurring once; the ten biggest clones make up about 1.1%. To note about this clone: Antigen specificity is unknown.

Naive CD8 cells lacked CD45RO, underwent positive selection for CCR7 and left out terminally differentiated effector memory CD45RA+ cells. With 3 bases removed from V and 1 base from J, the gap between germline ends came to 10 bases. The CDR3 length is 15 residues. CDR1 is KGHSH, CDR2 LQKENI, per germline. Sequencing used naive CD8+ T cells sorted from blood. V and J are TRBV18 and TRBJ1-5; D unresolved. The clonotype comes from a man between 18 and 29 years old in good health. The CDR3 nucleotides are TGTGCCAGCTCACCCGCTGAGAGGAGCAATCAGCCCCAGCATTTT. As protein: CASSPAERSNQPQHF.